This paragraph reports one T cell receptor beta chain. Treatment: roughly 19 received Ad26.COV2.S at low or high dose, single or two shots; roughly five received placebo; per-sample allocation not given. The study sampled participants on day 63 after the first vaccine or placebo injection. These data belong to a study of Ad26.COV2.S vaccination and SARS-CoV-2 variants. Germline values: CDR1 SGHTS, CDR2 YDEGEE. V lost 2 bases and J lost 0; bases outside the gene matches: 13. This CDR3 contains 19 residues. Here immunoSEQ multiplex PCR was the method, and the copy in TCRdb shows in-frame clones only, minus some. Of fewer than 400,000 clones in the sample, around nine tenths are singletons; the top ten hold 3% to 4.5%.

The TCR sequence derives from a person between 18 and 65 years old who received the Ad26.COV2.S COVID-19 vaccine or a placebo. This sample comprised peripheral blood, obtained in a trial of Ad26.COV2.S vaccine versus placebo. The gene calls are TRBV5-8 and TRBJ1-5; 8 nucleotides match TRBD1. CDR3 sequence (DNA): TGTGCCAGCAGCTTTTTTCGCGACAGGGGTATTTATAGCAATCAGCCCCAGCATTTT. Amino acid sequence: CASSFFRDRGIYSNQPQHF.